What follows describes a single T cell receptor (beta chain). What it binds is not known. The repertoire was sequenced with immunoSEQ multiplex PCR; TCRdb's copy has only in-frame clones and lacks some. The table shows roughly 120,000 clones, with roughly 90% occurring only once. The sample comes from a study of T cell responses to AZD1222 COVID-19 vaccine. Trimming took 1 base from V and 3 from J, leaving 7 bases between them. CDR1 is SGHAT, CDR2 FQNNGV, per germline. The CDR3 is 13 residues long. The study, taken as a whole, reports: Spike-specific TCRs gained breadth and depth after people received two AZD1222 doses. Only five or six AZD1222 recipients tested seropositive at baseline. Donors were mostly white British, more females; clonal diversity possibly underestimated.

The chain uses TRBV11-2 and TRBJ2-7, with D perhaps matching TRBD1 or TRBD2 (5 bases each). The sample in question was peripheral blood, obtained on day 0 of AZD1222 vaccination. This TCR was sampled from an adult in good health. The DNA of the CDR3 is TGTGCCAGCAGCTTAGTGAGGGGCTACGAGCAGTACTTC. Its protein is CASSLVRGYEQYF.